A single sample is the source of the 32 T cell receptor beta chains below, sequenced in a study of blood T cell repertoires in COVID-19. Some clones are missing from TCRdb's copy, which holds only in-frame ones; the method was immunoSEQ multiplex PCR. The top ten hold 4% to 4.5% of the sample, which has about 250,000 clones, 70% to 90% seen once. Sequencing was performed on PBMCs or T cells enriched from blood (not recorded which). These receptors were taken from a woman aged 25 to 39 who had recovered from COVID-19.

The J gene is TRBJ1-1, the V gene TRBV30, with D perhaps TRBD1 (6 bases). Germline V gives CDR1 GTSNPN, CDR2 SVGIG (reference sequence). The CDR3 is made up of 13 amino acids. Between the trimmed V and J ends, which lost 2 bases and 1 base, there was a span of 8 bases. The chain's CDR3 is CAWSYRENTEAFF. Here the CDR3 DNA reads TGTGCCTGGAGTTACAGGGAGAACACTGAAGCTTTCTTT.

The chain's CDR3 is CASSDREAFFWPQHF. As DNA, the CDR3 is TGTGCCAGCAGTGACCGTGAAGCGTTCTTTTGGCCCCAGCATTTT. The rearrangement uses TRBV2 and TRBJ1-5; no clear D. Trimming stripped 3 bases from V and 9 bases from J, with 18 bases between. CDR1 is SNHLY and CDR2 is FYNNEI in the germline V gene. This CDR3 is built from 15 residues.

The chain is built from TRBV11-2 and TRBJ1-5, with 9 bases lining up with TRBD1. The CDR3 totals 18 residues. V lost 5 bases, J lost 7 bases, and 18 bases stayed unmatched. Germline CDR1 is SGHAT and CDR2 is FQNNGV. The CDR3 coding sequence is TGTGCCAGCAGCACCCCCGGGACAGGGATTTTGAATAGACAGCCCCAGCATTTT. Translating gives CASSTPGTGILNRQPQHF.

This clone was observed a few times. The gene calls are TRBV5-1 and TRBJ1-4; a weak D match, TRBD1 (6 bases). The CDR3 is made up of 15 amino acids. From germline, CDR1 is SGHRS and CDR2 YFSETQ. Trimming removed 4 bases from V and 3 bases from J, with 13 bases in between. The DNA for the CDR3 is TGCGCCAGCAGCCTCACAGGGCTATCTAATGAAAAACTGTTTTTT. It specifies CASSLTGLSNEKLFF. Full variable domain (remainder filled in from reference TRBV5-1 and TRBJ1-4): KAGVTQTPRYLIKTRGQQVTLSCSPISGHRSVSWYQQTPGQGLQFLFEYFSETQRNKGNFPGRFSGRQFSNSRSEMNVSTLELGDSALYLCASSLTGLSNEKLFFGSGTQLSVL.

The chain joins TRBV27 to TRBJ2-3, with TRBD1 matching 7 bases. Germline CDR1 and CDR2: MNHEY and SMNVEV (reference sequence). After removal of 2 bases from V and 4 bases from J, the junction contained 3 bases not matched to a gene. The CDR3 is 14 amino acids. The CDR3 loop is CASSLTTGPDTQYF. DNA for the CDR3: TGTGCCAGCAGTTTAACGACAGGGCCAGATACGCAGTATTTT.

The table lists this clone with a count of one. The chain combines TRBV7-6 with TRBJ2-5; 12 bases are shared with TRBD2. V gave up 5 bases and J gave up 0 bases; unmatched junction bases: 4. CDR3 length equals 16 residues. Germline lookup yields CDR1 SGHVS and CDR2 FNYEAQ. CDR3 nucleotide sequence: TGTGCCAGCAGCCAAGGACTAGCGGGGAACCAAGAGACCCAGTACTTC. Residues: CASSQGLAGNQETQYF.

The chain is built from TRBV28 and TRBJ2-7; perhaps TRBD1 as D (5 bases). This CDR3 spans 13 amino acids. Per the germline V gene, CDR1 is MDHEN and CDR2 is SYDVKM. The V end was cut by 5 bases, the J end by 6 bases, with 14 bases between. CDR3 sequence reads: CASSGRAPFEQYF. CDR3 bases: TGTGCCAGCAGTGGCAGGGCTCCCTTCGAGCAGTACTTC.

For the CDR3, the DNA is TGTGCCAGCAGCGTGGGGTCGGCTGGGGGGTGGACTGAAGCTTTCTTT. Protein: CASSVGSAGGWTEAFF. The chain uses TRBV9 and TRBJ1-1; D may be TRBD1 (5 bases). V was trimmed by 2 bases and J by 5 bases, leaving 19 bases between them. The CDR3 is made up of 16 amino acids. Germline lookup yields CDR1 SGDLS and CDR2 YYNGEE.

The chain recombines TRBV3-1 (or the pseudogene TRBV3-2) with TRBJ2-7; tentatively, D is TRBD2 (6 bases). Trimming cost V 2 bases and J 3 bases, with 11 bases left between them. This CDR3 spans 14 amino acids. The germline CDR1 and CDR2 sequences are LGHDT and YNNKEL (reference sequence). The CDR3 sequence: CASSQPTSRYEQYF. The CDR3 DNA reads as TGTGCCAGCAGCCAACCTACTAGCCGCTACGAGCAGTACTTC.

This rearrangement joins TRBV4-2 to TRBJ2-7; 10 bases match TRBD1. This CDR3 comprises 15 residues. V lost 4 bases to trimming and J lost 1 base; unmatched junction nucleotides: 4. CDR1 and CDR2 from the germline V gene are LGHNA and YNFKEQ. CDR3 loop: CASSPADRGSYEQYF. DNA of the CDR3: TGTGCCAGCAGCCCGGCGGACAGGGGGTCCTACGAGCAGTACTTC.

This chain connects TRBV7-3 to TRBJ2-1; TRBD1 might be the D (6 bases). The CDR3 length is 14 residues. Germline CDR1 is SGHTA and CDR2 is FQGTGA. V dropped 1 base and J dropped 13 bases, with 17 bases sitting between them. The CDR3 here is CASSLNPSGGPQFF. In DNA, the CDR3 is TGTGCCAGCAGCTTAAATCCATCTGGGGGCCCCCAGTTCTTC.

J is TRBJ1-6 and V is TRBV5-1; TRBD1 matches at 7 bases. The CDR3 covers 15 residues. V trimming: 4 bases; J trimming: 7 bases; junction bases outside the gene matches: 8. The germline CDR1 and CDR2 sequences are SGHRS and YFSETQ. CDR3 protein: CASSPMTGPNSPLHF. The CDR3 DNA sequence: TGCGCCAGCAGCCCGATGACAGGGCCAAATTCACCCCTCCACTTT.

The CDR3 reads CASSLNGPGNTGELFF. The CDR3 nucleotides read TGTGCCAGCAGCTTAAATGGTCCCGGGAACACCGGGGAGCTGTTTTTT. V gene TRBV7-3 combines with J gene TRBJ2-2; D uncertain. This CDR3 is built from 16 residues. Looked up from germline, CDR1 is SGHTA and CDR2 is FQGTGA. Trimming shortened V by 1 base and J by 1 base, and 10 bases separated the two germline ends.

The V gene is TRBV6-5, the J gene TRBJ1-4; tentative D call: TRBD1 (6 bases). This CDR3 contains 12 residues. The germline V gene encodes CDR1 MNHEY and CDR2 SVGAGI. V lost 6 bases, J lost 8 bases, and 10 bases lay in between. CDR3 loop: CASRRGGEKLFF. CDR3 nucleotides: TGTGCCAGCAGGAGGGGGGGAGAAAAACTGTTTTTT.

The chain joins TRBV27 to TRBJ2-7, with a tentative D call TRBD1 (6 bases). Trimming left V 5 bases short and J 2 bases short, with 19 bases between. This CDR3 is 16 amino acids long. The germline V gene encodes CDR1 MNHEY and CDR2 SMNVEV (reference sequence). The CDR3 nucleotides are TGTGCCAGCAGTAGAAATCTACAGGGTCGAGCCTACGAGCAGTACTTC. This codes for CASSRNLQGRAYEQYF.

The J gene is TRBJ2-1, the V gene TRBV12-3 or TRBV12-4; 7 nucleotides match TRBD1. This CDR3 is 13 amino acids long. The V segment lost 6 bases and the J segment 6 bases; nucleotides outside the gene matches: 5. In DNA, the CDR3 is TGTGCCAGCAGGGTGGGACAGCTCAATGAGCAGTTCTTC. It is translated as CASRVGQLNEQFF.

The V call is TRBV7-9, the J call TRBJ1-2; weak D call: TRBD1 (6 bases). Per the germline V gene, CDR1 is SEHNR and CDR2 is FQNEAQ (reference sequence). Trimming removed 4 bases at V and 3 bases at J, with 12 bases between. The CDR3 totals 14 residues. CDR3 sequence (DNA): TGTGCCAGCAGCTCCGGGGACATCGACTATGGCTACACCTTC. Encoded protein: CASSSGDIDYGYTF.

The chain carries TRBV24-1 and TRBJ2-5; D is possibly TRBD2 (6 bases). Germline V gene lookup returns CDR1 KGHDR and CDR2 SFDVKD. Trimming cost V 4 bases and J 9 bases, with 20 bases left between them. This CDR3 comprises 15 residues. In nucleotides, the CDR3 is TGTGCCACCAGTGAATCTGGGACGGGGGAGAAGGCCCAGTACTTC. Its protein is CATSESGTGEKAQYF.

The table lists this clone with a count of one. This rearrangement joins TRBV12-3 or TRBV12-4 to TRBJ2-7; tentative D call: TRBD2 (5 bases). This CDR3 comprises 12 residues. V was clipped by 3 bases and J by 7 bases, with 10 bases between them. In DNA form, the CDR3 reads TGTGCCAGCAGTTTTAGCGTAGGGGAGCAGTACTTC. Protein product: CASSFSVGEQYF.

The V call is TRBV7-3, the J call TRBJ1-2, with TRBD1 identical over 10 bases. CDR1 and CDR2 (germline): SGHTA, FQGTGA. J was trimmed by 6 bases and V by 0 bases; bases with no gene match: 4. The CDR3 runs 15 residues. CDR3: CASSLTDRGPDGYTF. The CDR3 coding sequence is TGTGCCAGCAGCTTAACAGACAGGGGGCCTGATGGCTACACCTTC.

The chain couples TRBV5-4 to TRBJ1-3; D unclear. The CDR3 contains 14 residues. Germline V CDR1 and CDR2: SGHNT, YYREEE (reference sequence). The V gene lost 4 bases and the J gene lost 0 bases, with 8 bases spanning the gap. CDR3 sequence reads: CASSLTPSGNTIYF. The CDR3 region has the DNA TGTGCCAGCAGCCTTACACCCTCTGGAAACACCATATATTTT. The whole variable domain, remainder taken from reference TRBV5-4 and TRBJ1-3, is ETGVTQSPTHLIKTRGQQVTLRCSSQSGHNTVSWYQQALGQGPQFIFQYYREEENGRGNFPPRFSGLQFPNYSSELNVNALELDDSALYLCASSLTPSGNTIYFGEGSWLTVV.

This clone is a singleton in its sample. CDR3 sequence: CASSQIGGLTDTQYF. The CDR3 DNA follows: TGCGCCAGCAGCCAGATTGGGGGACTCACAGATACGCAGTATTTT. V usage is TRBV4-1 and J usage is TRBJ2-3, with a tentative D call TRBD2 (6 bases). CDR3 size: 15 residues. V was cut by 3 bases and J by 2 bases, with 12 bases left in between. Germline CDR1 and CDR2: MGHRA and YSYEKL.

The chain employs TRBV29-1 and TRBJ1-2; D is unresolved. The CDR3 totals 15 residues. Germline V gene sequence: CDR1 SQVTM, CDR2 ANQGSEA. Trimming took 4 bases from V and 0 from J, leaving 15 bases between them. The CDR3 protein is CSVAPGSGSNYGYTF. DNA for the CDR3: TGCAGCGTTGCCCCCGGGTCGGGTTCTAACTATGGCTACACCTTC.

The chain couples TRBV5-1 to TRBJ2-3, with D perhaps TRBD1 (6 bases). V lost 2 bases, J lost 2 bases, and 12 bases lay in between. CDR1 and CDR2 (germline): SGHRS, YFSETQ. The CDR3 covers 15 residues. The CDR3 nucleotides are TGCGCCAGCAGCTTTCAGGGGCTGACCACAGATACGCAGTATTTT. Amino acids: CASSFQGLTTDTQYF.

The CDR3 DNA follows: TGTGCCAGCAGCGTAGGAGCGGGGGCTACCTACGAGCAGTACTTC. It encodes CASSVGAGATYEQYF. The chain recombines TRBV9 with TRBJ2-7; the match to TRBD2 covers 8 bases. Germline loops: CDR1 SGDLS, CDR2 YYNGEE. This CDR3 comprises 15 residues. V lost 0 bases and J lost 2; bases outside the gene matches: 4.

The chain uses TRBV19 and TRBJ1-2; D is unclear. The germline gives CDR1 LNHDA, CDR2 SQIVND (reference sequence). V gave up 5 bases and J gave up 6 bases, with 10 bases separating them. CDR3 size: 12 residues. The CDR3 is CASSRGQDGYTF. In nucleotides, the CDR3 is TGTGCCAGTAGTCGGGGTCAGGATGGCTACACCTTC.

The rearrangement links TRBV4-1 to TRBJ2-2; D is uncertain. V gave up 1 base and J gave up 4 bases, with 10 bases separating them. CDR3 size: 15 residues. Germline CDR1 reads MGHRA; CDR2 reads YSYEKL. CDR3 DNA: TGCGCCAGCAGCCAAGCGGGTGGGTTCACCGGGGAGCTGTTTTTT. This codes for CASSQAGGFTGELFF.

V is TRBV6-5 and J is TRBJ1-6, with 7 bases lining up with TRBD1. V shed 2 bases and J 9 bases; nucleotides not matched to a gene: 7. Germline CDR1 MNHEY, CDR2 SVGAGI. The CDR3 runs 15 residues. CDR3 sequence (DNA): TGTGCCAGCAGTTACGACAGGGAGCTCCCTTCACCCCTCCACTTT. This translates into CASSYDRELPSPLHF.

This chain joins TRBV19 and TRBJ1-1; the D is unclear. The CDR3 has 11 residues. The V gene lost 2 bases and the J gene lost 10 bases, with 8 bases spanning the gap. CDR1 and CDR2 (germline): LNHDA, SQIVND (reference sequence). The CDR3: CASSISILAFF. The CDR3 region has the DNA TGTGCCAGTAGTATATCTATTCTAGCTTTCTTT.

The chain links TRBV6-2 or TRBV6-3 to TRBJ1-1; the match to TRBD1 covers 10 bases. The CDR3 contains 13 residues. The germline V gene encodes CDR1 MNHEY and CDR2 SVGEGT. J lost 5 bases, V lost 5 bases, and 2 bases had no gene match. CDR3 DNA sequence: TGTGCCAGCAGTGCGGACAGGGGGACTGAAGCTTTCTTT. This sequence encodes CASSADRGTEAFF.

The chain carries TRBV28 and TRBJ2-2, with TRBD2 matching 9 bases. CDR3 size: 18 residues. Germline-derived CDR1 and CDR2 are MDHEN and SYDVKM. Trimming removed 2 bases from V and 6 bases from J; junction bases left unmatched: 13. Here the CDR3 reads CASSLGSGSNREAGELFF. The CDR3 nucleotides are TGTGCCAGCAGTTTAGGTAGCGGGAGCAATAGGGAAGCCGGGGAGCTGTTTTTT.

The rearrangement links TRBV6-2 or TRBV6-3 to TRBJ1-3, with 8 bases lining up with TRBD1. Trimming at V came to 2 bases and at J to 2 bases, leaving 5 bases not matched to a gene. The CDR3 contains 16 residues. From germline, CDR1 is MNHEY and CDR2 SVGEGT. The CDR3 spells CASSYPPDRAGNTIYF. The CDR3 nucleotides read TGTGCCAGCAGTTACCCCCCGGACAGGGCTGGAAACACCATATATTTT.